Each of the 20 T cell receptor beta chains below was sequenced from the same sample in a study of T-cell memory formation after mild COVID-19. MiXCR was run by TCRdb on the 5' RACE reads, yielding one entry per CDR3 protein. The table shows 130,000 to 150,000 distinct CDR3 sequences, with approximately 6% occurring only once. The material sequenced was PBMCs or a T cell subset sorted from them (not recorded which). All receptors come from an adult woman who had mild COVID-19 (a few samples of this study predate the infection). Cell type and time point are not known.

In its sample, this clonotype was seen a few times. J is TRBJ2-1 and V is TRBV20-1; 13 nucleotides agree with TRBD2. Per germline, CDR1 DFQATT and CDR2 SNEGSKA (reference sequence). V shed 6 bases, J shed 0 bases, and the junction held 11 bases outside the gene matches. The CDR3 totals 18 residues. CDR3 sequence reads: CSAPTSGRRLASYNEQFF. CDR3 sequence (DNA): TGCAGTGCGCCGACTAGCGGGAGGAGATTGGCCTCCTACAATGAGCAGTTCTTC.

The rearrangement links TRBV20-1 to TRBJ2-7, with D perhaps matching TRBD2 (6 bases). V was pared by 6 bases and J by 9 bases, with 12 bases between. CDR3 length: 10 amino acids. CDR1 DFQATT and CDR2 SNEGSKA come from the germline V gene (reference sequence). The CDR3 DNA sequence: TGCAGTGCCTCAGAGCGGGTGCAGTACTTC. This encodes CSASERVQYF.

This clonotype was counted at least ten times. The chain is built from TRBV24-1 and TRBJ2-1; the match to TRBD2 covers 8 bases. Germline CDR1 reads KGHDR; CDR2 reads SFDVKD. CDR3 length equals 17 residues. V lost 4 bases to trimming and J lost 2 bases; unmatched junction nucleotides: 9. The CDR3, as DNA: TGTGCCACCAGTGACCATACTAGCGGACGCGCCTACAATGAGCAGTTCTTC. Encoded protein: CATSDHTSGRAYNEQFF.

This clonotype was counted at least ten times. This chain joins TRBV12-3 or TRBV12-4 and TRBJ2-7; perhaps TRBD1 as D (6 bases). The CDR3 is made up of 12 amino acids. The ends were cut back, 5 bases at V and 6 bases at J, with 11 bases in the middle. The CDR3 nucleotides are TGTGCCAGCAGTCAGCTGACAGGCGAGCAGTACTTC. Translating gives CASSQLTGEQYF.

This clonotype was counted only a few times. The CDR3 sequence is CASSLAPGTSDEQYF. Here the CDR3 DNA reads TGCGCCAGCAGCTTGGCTCCAGGGACTAGCGATGAGCAGTACTTC. The J gene is TRBJ2-7, the V gene TRBV5-1; the match to TRBD2 covers 10 bases. Trimming cost V 0 bases and J 7 bases; bases outside gene matches: 7. The germline V gene encodes CDR1 SGHRS and CDR2 YFSETQ. The CDR3 is 15 residues long. Based on the CDR3 plus reference TRBV5-1 and TRBJ2-7, the full variable domain is KAGVTQTPRYLIKTRGQQVTLSCSPISGHRSVSWYQQTPGQGLQFLFEYFSETQRNKGNFPGRFSGRQFSNSRSEMNVSTLELGDSALYLCASSLAPGTSDEQYFGPGTRLTVT.

This clonotype turned up a few times. The rearrangement links TRBV7-2 to TRBJ1-1; tentative D call: TRBD1 (5 bases). Trimming removed 4 bases from V and 10 bases from J, with 13 bases in between. From germline, CDR1 is SGHTA and CDR2 FQGNSA. This CDR3 contains 12 residues. CDR3 nucleotides: TGTGCCAGCAGCTCAACACAGGTTAGAGCTTTCTTT. As protein: CASSSTQVRAFF.

This clonotype was detected ten times or more. CDR3 DNA: TGTGCCAGCAGCTTGAATTTTGAGGTTACGATCGGCTATGGCTACACCTTC. This codes for CASSLNFEVTIGYGYTF. The J gene is TRBJ1-2, the V gene TRBV5-6; D is ambiguous. CDR3 length: 17 amino acids. Trimming took off 1 base at V and 4 bases at J, with 20 bases between the two ends. Germline values: CDR1 SGHDT, CDR2 YYEEEE. Full variable domain (outside the CDR3, taken from reference TRBV5-6 and TRBJ1-2): DAGVTQSPTHLIKTRGQQVTLRCSPKSGHDTVSWYQQALGQGPQFIFQYYEEEERQRGNFPDRFSGHQFPNYSSELNVNALLLGDSALYLCASSLNFEVTIGYGYTFGSGTRLTVV.

The chain combines TRBV5-1 with TRBJ1-2; no clear D. Germline V lookup: CDR1 SGHRS, CDR2 YFSETQ. Between the trimmed V and J ends, which lost 0 bases and 10 bases, there was a span of 13 bases. CDR3 length: 13 residues. CDR3 nucleotide sequence: TGCGCCAGCAGCTTGGGGGGAGAACGAGACTACACCTTC. It encodes CASSLGGERDYTF.

To note about this clonotype: Its ends do not fully match the called genes, so a read error is possible. V is TRBV10-3 and J is TRBJ1-1, with 7 bases lining up with TRBD1. Per germline, CDR1 ENHRY and CDR2 SYGVKD. CDR3 length equals 11 residues. The CDR3 region is CGSGGGTEAFF. In DNA form, the CDR3 reads TGCGGCTCAGGGGGAGGAACTGAAGCTTTCTTT.

The chain uses TRBV29-1 and TRBJ2-1; 7 positions agree with TRBD2. This CDR3 spans 13 amino acids. Germline V gives CDR1 SQVTM, CDR2 ANQGSEA. The trim removed 5 bases at V and 2 bases at J, leaving 3 bases unmatched. Written as DNA, the CDR3 is TGCAGCGTTAAGCGGGGAGCCTACAATGAGCAGTTCTTC. Its protein is CSVKRGAYNEQFF.

There are many counts of this clonotype. The chain uses TRBV7-2 and TRBJ2-3; 9 nucleotides line up with TRBD2. Germline CDR1 SGHTA, CDR2 FQGNSA. The V segment lost 1 base and the J segment 3 bases; nucleotides outside the gene matches: 2. The length of the CDR3 is 15 residues. In DNA, the CDR3 is TGTGCCAGCAGCTTAGATACTAGCGGGACAGATACGCAGTATTTT. It codes for CASSLDTSGTDTQYF.

This clonotype was detected ten times or more. This sequence joins TRBV29-1 and TRBJ2-5; the D is unclear. CDR3 length: 13 amino acids. Trimming took 1 base from V and 2 from J, leaving 8 bases between them. Germline V CDR1 and CDR2: SQVTM, ANQGSEA. The CDR3 DNA reads as TGCAGCGTTGAAGGAGGCAGACAAGAGACCCAGTACTTC. It yields the protein CSVEGGRQETQYF.

Only a few counts were recorded for this clonotype. V and J are TRBV20-1 and TRBJ1-2, with 9 bases that match TRBD1. This CDR3 has 14 amino acids. The J segment lost 3 bases and the V segment lost 6 bases, leaving 8 bases of the junction unmatched. Germline values: CDR1 DFQATT, CDR2 SNEGSKA (reference sequence). CDR3 region: CSARPTGGDYGYTF. DNA of the CDR3: TGCAGTGCCAGACCGACAGGGGGGGACTATGGCTACACCTTC.

This clonotype was seen ten or more times. The chain combines TRBV3-1 with TRBJ2-3; perhaps TRBD2 as D (6 bases). CDR3 size: 15 residues. CDR1 and CDR2 (germline): LGHDT, YNNKEL (reference sequence). V shed 3 bases and J shed 2 bases, with 12 bases lying between them. This CDR3 reads CASSHNGLLTDTQYF. The DNA for the CDR3 is TGTGCCAGCAGCCACAATGGACTACTCACAGATACGCAGTATTTT.

Ten or more counts support this clonotype. This chain links TRBV12-3 or TRBV12-4 with TRBJ2-2; 7 nucleotides match TRBD1. This CDR3 comprises 15 residues. The trim removed 5 bases at V and 6 bases at J, leaving 9 bases unmatched. The CDR3 region is CASSPSPTGPGELFF. CDR3 in DNA: TGTGCCAGCAGTCCCTCCCCGACAGGGCCCGGGGAGCTGTTTTTT.

This clonotype was observed at least ten times. The rearrangement uses TRBV2 and TRBJ1-6, with D possibly TRBD1 on 6 matching bases. From germline, CDR1 is SNHLY and CDR2 FYNNEI. V dropped 1 base and J dropped 10 bases, with 8 bases sitting between them. The CDR3 sequence is 13 residues long. The CDR3 DNA sequence: TGTGCCAGCAGTGAAGGGACAGTCTCACCCCTCCACTTT. This sequence encodes CASSEGTVSPLHF.

This clonotype was seen a few times. This chain uses TRBV11-2 with TRBJ2-2; 9 positions match TRBD2. J gave up 5 bases and V 4 bases, and 8 bases lay outside the gene matches. Germline V gene lookup returns CDR1 SGHAT and CDR2 FQNNGV. The length of the CDR3 is 16 residues. CDR3 in DNA: TGTGCCAGCAGCTCAGTAGCGGGAGATGTGACCGGGGAGCTGTTTTTT. Protein: CASSSVAGDVTGELFF.

This clonotype was counted ten times or more. The chain is built from TRBV15 and TRBJ2-7; tentative D call: TRBD1 (6 bases). The CDR3 is 15 residues long. Germline CDR1 and CDR2: LNHNV and YYDKDF (reference sequence). V was shortened by 2 bases and J by 3 bases, with 14 bases between the two germline ends. The CDR3 region has the DNA TGTGCCACCAGCAGATATACAGGGAAAGGCTACGAGCAGTACTTC. Encoded protein: CATSRYTGKGYEQYF.

This clonotype was picked up many times. The chain couples TRBV5-1 to TRBJ1-1, with D unresolved. CDR3 size: 16 residues. Trimming pared 4 bases from V and 1 base from J, leaving 17 bases between. Germline assignment: CDR1 SGHRS and CDR2 YFSETQ. The CDR3: CASSAERGRWNTEAFF. CDR3 sequence (DNA): TGCGCCAGCAGCGCCGAACGAGGGAGGTGGAACACTGAAGCTTTCTTT.

The V and J genes are TRBV4-1 and TRBJ1-1; 7 bases agree with TRBD1. The trim removed 4 bases at V and 0 bases at J, leaving 8 bases unmatched. Germline assignment: CDR1 MGHRA and CDR2 YSYEKL. The CDR3 covers 16 residues. The CDR3 sequence is CASSRGQVGMNTEAFF. The CDR3 bases are TGCGCCAGCAGCCGAGGACAGGTCGGGATGAACACTGAAGCTTTCTTT.